One sample yielded the 9 T cell receptor beta chains listed below, sequenced in a study of T cell repertoires in cytomegalovirus infection. TCRdb reanalysed the reads using MiXCR and keeps one entry per CDR3 protein. Of just under 500,000 distinct CDR3 sequences in the sample, around 35% were seen once. No cognate antigen is known for these TCRs. Source: cultured PBMCs, taken from culture after CMV antigen stimulation. The receptors shown here come from a human donor in good health (CMV status not recorded). Some clones in this sample may be carry-over from other donors' samples.

The rearrangement links TRBV6-1 to TRBJ2-1; D is undetermined. Germline CDR1 and CDR2: MNHNS and SASEGT. With 7 bases removed from V and 5 bases from J, the gap between germline ends came to 15 bases. The CDR3 runs to 14 residues. The CDR3 DNA is TGTGCCAGCAACCCAGGCGGTCGAAACAATGAGCAGTTCTTC. Protein product: CASNPGGRNNEQFF.

In its sample, this clonotype was seen many times. V gene TRBV7-2 combines with J gene TRBJ2-5; 7 bases fit TRBD1. The CDR3 is 16 amino acids. The V and J ends lost 5 bases and 2 bases, in that order; junction bases with no gene match: 11. CDR1 is SGHTA, CDR2 FQGNSA, per germline. The CDR3 reads CASSPNRGALQETQYF. The CDR3 DNA sequence: TGTGCCAGCAGCCCAAACAGGGGTGCGCTACAAGAGACCCAGTACTTC.

This clonotype was detected a few times. This chain joins TRBV6-5 and TRBJ2-7; 10 bases fit TRBD1. This CDR3 comprises 14 residues. Germline V lookup: CDR1 MNHEY, CDR2 SVGAGI. After removal of 7 bases from V and 4 bases from J, the junction contained 7 bases not matched to a gene. The CDR3 nucleotides are TGTGCCAGCAAACTGGGACAGGGGTCTTACGAGCAGTACGTC. Encoded protein: CASKLGQGSYEQYV.

The genes are TRBV20-1 and TRBJ2-2; 9 bases are a match to TRBD2. Germline V lookup: CDR1 DFQATT, CDR2 SNEGSKA (reference sequence). J lost 4 bases, V lost 5 bases, and 8 bases had no gene match. The CDR3 extends over 15 amino acids. CDR3 coding DNA: TGCAGTGCTTTCATAGCGGGAGAGGGCACCGGGGAGCTGTTTTTT. It encodes CSAFIAGEGTGELFF.

This clonotype was detected only a few times. The chain has TRBV4-3 and TRBJ2-3; D is possibly TRBD2 (5 bases). Germline V gives CDR1 LGHNA, CDR2 YSLEER. The CDR3 contains 15 residues. V lost 4 bases and J 2 bases, leaving 13 bases between the germline ends. As DNA, the CDR3 is TGCGCCAGCAGCCCCAGACTATCACCCACAGATACGCAGTATTTT. Its translation is CASSPRLSPTDTQYF.

This clonotype has a count of ten or more. The chain employs TRBV7-3 and TRBJ2-2, with D possibly TRBD2 on 6 matching bases. V lost 3 bases to trimming and J lost 4 bases, with 12 bases between them. The CDR3 has 15 amino acids. Germline assignment: CDR1 SGHTA and CDR2 FQGTGA. Written as DNA, the CDR3 is TGTGCCAGCAGCTTCTTAGGAGGGGTCACCGGGGAGCTGTTTTTT. It encodes CASSFLGGVTGELFF. Combining the CDR3 with reference TRBV7-3 and TRBJ2-2 gives the whole variable domain GAGVSQTPSNKVTEKGKYVELRCDPISGHTALYWYRQSLGQGPEFLIYFQGTGAADDSGLPNDRFFAVRPEGSVSTLKIQRTERGDSAVYLCASSFLGGVTGELFFGEGSRLTVL.

The V call is TRBV7-2, the J call TRBJ2-1, with D uncertain. The V gene's germline CDR1 is SGHTA and CDR2 FQGNSA. The germline V and J ends were trimmed by 5 bases and 0 bases, with 11 bases remaining between them. The CDR3 loop spans 15 amino acids. CDR3 nucleotide sequence: TGTGCCAGCAGCCCGACAACTGGCTCCTACAATGAGCAGTTCTTC. Its protein is CASSPTTGSYNEQFF.

This clonotype appeared a few times. J is TRBJ1-1 and V is TRBV12-3 or TRBV12-4, with D perhaps TRBD1 (5 bases). V was trimmed by 6 bases and J by 0 bases, leaving 14 bases between them. This CDR3 region has 15 residues. The CDR3 nucleotides are TGTGCCAGCAGGGGCCCGGGACGGATGAACACTGAAGCTTTCTTT. Protein product: CASRGPGRMNTEAFF.

This chain links TRBV19 with TRBJ2-1; maybe TRBD2 (6 bases). CDR3 size: 18 residues. V was cut by 7 bases and J by 0 bases, with 22 bases left in between. Germline CDR1 and CDR2: LNHDA and SQIVND (reference sequence). This chain's CDR3 is CASTSDAGLLSSYNEQFF. For the CDR3, the DNA is TGTGCCAGTACTTCAGACGCGGGGCTTCTCAGCTCCTACAATGAGCAGTTCTTC.